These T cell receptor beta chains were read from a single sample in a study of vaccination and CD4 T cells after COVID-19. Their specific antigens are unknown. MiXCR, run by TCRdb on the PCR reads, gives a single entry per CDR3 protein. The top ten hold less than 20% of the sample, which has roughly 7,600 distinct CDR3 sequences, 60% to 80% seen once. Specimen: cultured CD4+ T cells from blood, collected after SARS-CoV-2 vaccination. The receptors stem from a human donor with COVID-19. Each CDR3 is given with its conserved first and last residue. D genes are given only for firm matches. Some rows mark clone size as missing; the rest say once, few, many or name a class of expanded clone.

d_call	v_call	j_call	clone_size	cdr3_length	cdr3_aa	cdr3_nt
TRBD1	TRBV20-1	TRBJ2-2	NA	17	CSARDRRTGQNTGELFF	TGCAGTGCTAGAGATCGAAGGACAGGGCAGAACACCGGGGAGCTGTTTTTT
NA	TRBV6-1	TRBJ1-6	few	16	CASSEGRWQELLPLHF	TGTGCCAGCAGTGAAGGGCGGTGGCAGGAGCTCTTACCCCTCCACTTT
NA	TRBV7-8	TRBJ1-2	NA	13	CASSPLGDGGYTF	TGTGCCAGCAGCCCACTCGGGGATGGGGGCTACACCTTC
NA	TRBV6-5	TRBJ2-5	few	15	CASSYSRGGGETQYF	TGTGCCAGCAGTTACTCTCGGGGCGGCGGCGAGACCCAGTACTTC
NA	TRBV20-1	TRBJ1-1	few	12	CSARNPNTEAFF	TGCAGTGCGCGGAACCCGAACACTGAAGCTTTCTTT
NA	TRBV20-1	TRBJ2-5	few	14	CSAAPSVSQETQYF	TGCAGTGCCGCCCCCAGCGTCAGCCAAGAGACCCAGTACTTC
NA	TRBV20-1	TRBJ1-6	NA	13	CSARPDSNSPLHF	TGCAGTGCTAGGCCTGACAGCAATTCACCCCTCCACTTT
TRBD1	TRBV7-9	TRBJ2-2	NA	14	CASSWGQVVGELFF	TGTGCCAGCAGCTGGGGACAGGTGGTCGGGGAGCTGTTTTTT
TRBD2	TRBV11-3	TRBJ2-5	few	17	CASSFADLAGGEETQYF	TGTGCCAGCAGCTTTGCCGATCTAGCGGGGGGAGAAGAGACCCAGTACTTC
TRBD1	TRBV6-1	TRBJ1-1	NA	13	CASTGQENTEAFF	TGTGCCAGCACCGGACAGGAGAACACTGAAGCTTTCTTT
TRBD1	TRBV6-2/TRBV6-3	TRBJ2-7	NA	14	CASISRDRGYEQYF	TGTGCCAGCATCTCCAGGGACAGGGGATACGAGCAGTACTTC
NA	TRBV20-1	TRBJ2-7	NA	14	CSASGQGISYEQYF	TGCAGTGCTAGTGGGCAGGGGATCTCCTACGAGCAGTACTTC
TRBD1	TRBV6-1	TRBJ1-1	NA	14	CASRTGAMNTEAFF	TGTGCCAGCAGAACAGGGGCCATGAACACTGAAGCTTTCTTT
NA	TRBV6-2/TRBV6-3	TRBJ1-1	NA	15	CASTQPRGRRTEAFF	TGTGCCAGCACCCAACCCCGGGGCCGGAGAACTGAAGCTTTCTTT
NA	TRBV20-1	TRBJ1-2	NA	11	CSASQPGGYTF	TGCAGTGCTAGCCAGCCGGGAGGCTACACCTTC
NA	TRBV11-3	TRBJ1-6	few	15	CASSLDSRAGSPLHF	TGTGCCAGCAGCTTAGATAGTCGGGCTGGGTCACCCCTCCACTTT
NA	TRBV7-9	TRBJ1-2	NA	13	CASSPVGDDGYTF	TGTGCCAGCAGCCCGGTTGGGGATGATGGCTACACCTTC
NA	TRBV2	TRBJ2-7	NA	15	CASSDPAFLAYEQYF	TGTGCCAGCAGTGACCCCGCATTTTTGGCCTACGAGCAGTACTTC
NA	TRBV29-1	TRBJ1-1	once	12	CSVERGRTEAFF	TGCAGCGTTGAGCGGGGAAGGACTGAAGCTTTCTTT
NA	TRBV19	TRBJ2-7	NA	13	CASREGGSYEQYF	TGTGCCAGTAGGGAAGGGGGTTCCTACGAGCAGTACTTC
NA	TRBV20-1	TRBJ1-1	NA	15	CSASLGGGLLTEAFF	TGCAGTGCTAGTCTGGGGGGCGGATTACTCACTGAAGCTTTCTTT
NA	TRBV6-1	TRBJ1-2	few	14	CASSEDTGRVGYTF	TGTGCCAGCAGTGAGGACACAGGGCGAGTCGGCTACACCTTC
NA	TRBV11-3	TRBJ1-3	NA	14	CASSSGRAGNTIYF	TGTGCCAGCAGCTCAGGAAGGGCTGGAAACACCATATATTTT
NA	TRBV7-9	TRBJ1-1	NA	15	CASSSTGTLWTEAFF	TGTGCCAGCAGCTCGACCGGGACATTGTGGACTGAAGCTTTCTTT
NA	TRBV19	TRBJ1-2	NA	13	CASSTLRDYGYTF	TGTGCCAGTAGTACCCTCAGAGACTATGGCTACACCTTC
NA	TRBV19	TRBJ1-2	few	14	CASSKREANYGYTF	TGTGCCAGTAGTAAAAGGGAGGCGAACTATGGCTACACCTTC
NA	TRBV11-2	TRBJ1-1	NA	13	CASSLDRTTEAFF	TGTGCCAGCAGCTTAGATCGAACAACTGAAGCTTTCTTT
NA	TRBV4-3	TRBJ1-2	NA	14	CASSQDAGQVGYTF	TGCGCCAGCAGCCAAGATGCGGGCCAGGTCGGCTACACCTTC